This record covers a single TCR beta chain. Time point: pretreatment peripheral blood. The data derive from a study of PD-L1 blockade in urothelial cancer. The CDR3 consists of 13 residues. Trimming pared 7 bases from V and 7 bases from J, leaving 17 bases between. In germline, CDR1 is MDHEN, CDR2 SYDVKM. Clones were sequenced by immunoSEQ multiplex PCR, and TCRdb holds only the in-frame ones, with some missing. The sample lists 45,000 to 55,000 clones, roughly 84% occurring once. Specimen: PBMCs, collected around atezolizumab (anti-PD-L1) treatment. The J gene is TRBJ2-7, the V gene TRBV28, with a tentative D call TRBD2 (6 bases). The TCR originated in a man in his forties or fifties with urothelial cancer. The CDR3 sequence is CASTYLGRGEQYF. DNA for the CDR3: TGTGCCAGCACTTATCTTGGGCGGGGAGAGCAGTACTTC.